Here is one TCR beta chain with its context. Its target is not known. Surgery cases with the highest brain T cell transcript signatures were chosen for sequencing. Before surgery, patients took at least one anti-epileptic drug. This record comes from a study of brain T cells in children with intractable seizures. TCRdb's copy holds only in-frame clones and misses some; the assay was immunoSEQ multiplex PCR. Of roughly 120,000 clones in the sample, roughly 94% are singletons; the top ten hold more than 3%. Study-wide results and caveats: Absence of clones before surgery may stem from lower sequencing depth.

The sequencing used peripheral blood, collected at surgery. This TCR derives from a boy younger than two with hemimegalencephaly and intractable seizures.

The CDR3 region has the DNA TGCGCCAGCAGCTTTACTAGTGCGGGAGATACGCAGTATTTT. Protein product: CASSFTSAGDTQYF. V usage is TRBV5-1 and J usage is TRBJ2-3; D possibly corresponds to TRBD2 (5 bases). Trimming left V 2 bases short and J 5 bases short, with 12 bases between. CDR3 size: 14 residues. CDR1 and CDR2 (germline): SGHRS, YFSETQ.